Listed below are T cell receptor beta chains from one sample, sequenced in a study of breast tumors, draining lymph nodes, adjacent tissues. TCRdb re-called the multiplex PCR reads with MiXCR, one entry per CDR3 protein. The sample holds 14,000 or so distinct CDR3 sequences; roughly 50% are singletons and the top ten take about 30%. Sequenced: tumor-adjacent breast tissue. The receptors stem from a female donor with breast cancer. Some clones in this sample may be carry-over from other donors' samples. The CDR3 runs from the conserved cysteine through the conserved F or W. D genes are given only for firm matches. A row's size may be missing; if present it is once, few, many or a size class.

V,size,J,D,CDR3,DNA
TRBV29-1,-,TRBJ1-2,-,CSVEEPGNGYTF,TGCAGCGTTGAAGAGCCAGGGAATGGCTACACCTTC
TRBV19,-,TRBJ2-1,TRBD2,CASSTHTSGSSYNEQFF,TGTGCCAGTAGTACCCACACTAGCGGGAGCTCCTACAATGAGCAGTTCTTC
TRBV20-1,-,TRBJ1-4,-,CSATENEKLFF,TGCAGTGCTACGGAGAATGAAAAACTGTTTTTT
TRBV15,-,TRBJ2-3,-,CATSRDGASTDTQYF,TGTGCCACCAGCAGAGATGGGGCTAGCACAGATACGCAGTATTTT
TRBV12-3/TRBV12-4,-,TRBJ2-7,-,CASSPTGRYEQYF,TGTGCCAGCAGTCCCACAGGGCGGTACGAGCAGTACTTC
TRBV6-1,many,TRBJ2-7,TRBD2,CASSAWADWASGTSYEQYF,TGTGCCAGCAGCGCCTGGGCAGATTGGGCTAGCGGGACTTCCTACGAGCAGTACTTC
TRBV20-1,few,TRBJ1-1,-,CSARGPGRLTEAFF,TGCAGTGCTAGGGGGCCGGGTAGGCTTACTGAAGCTTTCTTT
TRBV10-3,-,TRBJ1-5,-,CAISELSGGNQPQHF,TGTGCCATCAGTGAGTTATCAGGGGGCAATCAGCCCCAGCATTTT
TRBV7-8,-,TRBJ1-4,-,CASSLRRLNEKLFF,TGTGCCAGCAGCTTACGCAGGCTCAATGAAAAACTGTTTTTT
TRBV7-2,medium-sized,TRBJ2-3,TRBD2,CASSFGLAGGGGTDTQYF,TGTGCCAGCAGTTTCGGACTAGCGGGAGGGGGCGGCACAGATACGCAGTATTTT
TRBV24-1,-,TRBJ1-6,-,CATSDFHSSYNSPLHF,TGTGCCACCAGTGACTTTCACAGCTCCTATAATTCACCCCTCCACTTT
TRBV10-2,-,TRBJ1-5,-,CASSESGHRNQPQHF,TGCGCCAGCAGTGAGTCGGGGCACCGCAATCAGCCCCAGCATTTT
TRBV30,-,TRBJ2-1,-,CAWSTRTDEQFF,TGTGCCTGGAGTACTCGCACCGATGAGCAGTTCTTC
TRBV10-3,-,TRBJ2-7,TRBD2,CAISDRAGEERQYF,TGTGCCATCAGTGATCGGGCGGGAGAGGAACGTCAGTACTTC
TRBV10-3,-,TRBJ2-3,-,CAISDRGAVDTQYF,TGTGCCATCAGTGATCGCGGAGCGGTAGATACGCAGTATTTT
TRBV9,-,TRBJ1-2,TRBD1,CASSADRTYGLPF,TGTGCCAGCAGCGCGGACAGGACCTATGGCTTACCCTTC
TRBV29-1,few,TRBJ1-2,TRBD1,CSGTGGDSYGYTF,TGCAGCGGGACAGGGGGGGATAGCTATGGCTACACCTTC
TRBV29-1,-,TRBJ2-7,-,CSVASGVGNEQYF,TGCAGCGTTGCCTCGGGAGTGGGCAACGAGCAGTACTTC
TRBV19,few,TRBJ2-7,-,CASSLLDRILEQYF,TGTGCCAGTAGTTTACTCGACAGGATACTTGAGCAGTACTTC
TRBV2,-,TRBJ2-7,TRBD2,CASSDERGGGGEQYF,TGTGCCAGCAGTGATGAGCGCGGGGGAGGAGGCGAGCAGTACTTC